This passage covers 17 T cell receptor beta chains from one sample sequenced in a study of Ad26.COV2.S vaccination and SARS-CoV-2 variants. Treatment denoted: 19 received Ad26.COV2.S at low or high dose, single or two shots; 5 received placebo; per-sample allocation not given. All samples were drawn on day 63, counting from the first vaccine or placebo injection. Profiled with immunoSEQ multiplex PCR; TCRdb holds only in-frame clones, not every one. The sample records hundreds of thousands of clones, around 90% being singletons. The sample was peripheral blood, taken in a trial of Ad26.COV2.S vaccine versus placebo. These receptors all come from a person between 18 and 65 years old who received the Ad26.COV2.S COVID-19 vaccine or a placebo.

The sample holds one count of this clone. V is TRBV6-2 or TRBV6-3 and J is TRBJ2-7, with D maybe TRBD1 (6 bases). The length of the CDR3 is 13 residues. Germline CDR1 and CDR2: MNHEY and SVGEGT. The ends were cut back, 5 bases at V and 3 bases at J, with 11 bases in the middle. CDR3 sequence (DNA): TGTGCCAGCAGTCCGGGACACTACTACGAGCAGTACTTC. It yields the protein CASSPGHYYEQYF.

In its sample, this clone was seen once. The chain combines TRBV11-1 with TRBJ2-5; 7 bases are shared with TRBD1. The CDR3 covers 15 residues. Germline CDR1 is SGHAT and CDR2 is FQDESV (reference sequence). V trimming: 5 bases; J trimming: 0 bases; junction bases outside the gene matches: 6. The CDR3 nucleotides are TGTGCCAGCAGCGACAGGGCCCCGTACCAAGAGACCCAGTACTTC. Its protein is CASSDRAPYQETQYF.

The chain employs TRBV5-1 and TRBJ1-6, with D uncertain. Germline V CDR1 and CDR2: SGHRS, YFSETQ. The V and J ends lost 7 bases and 5 bases respectively, with 16 bases between them. The CDR3 is made up of 15 amino acids. DNA of the CDR3: TGCGCCAGCCAAAAAATGGACCGAGATAATTCACCCCTCCACTTT. Translated: CASQKMDRDNSPLHF.

V and J are TRBV5-1 and TRBJ1-2, with 9 bases lining up with TRBD1. Per the germline V gene, CDR1 is SGHRS and CDR2 is YFSETQ. The V gene end was trimmed by 4 bases and the J gene end by 7 bases; junction bases not matched to a gene: 11. The CDR3 contains 15 residues. The CDR3 here is CASSGAGTGYAGYTF. In DNA, the CDR3 is TGCGCCAGCAGCGGAGCCGGGACAGGGTACGCTGGCTACACCTTC.

This clone was observed a handful of times. V gene TRBV27 combines with J gene TRBJ1-6, with a tentative D call TRBD1 (5 bases). Trimming cost V 3 bases and J 8 bases, with 11 bases left between them. Per germline, CDR1 MNHEY and CDR2 SMNVEV (reference sequence). This CDR3 is built from 14 residues. Here the CDR3 DNA reads TGTGCCAGCAGTTTGGACCGGGGGTATTCACCCCTCCACTTT. As protein: CASSLDRGYSPLHF.

The rearrangement uses TRBV5-1 and TRBJ2-7; 9 positions agree with TRBD1. Trimming removed 5 bases from V and 6 bases from J; junction bases left unmatched: 6. The CDR3 runs to 13 residues. Germline V gives CDR1 SGHRS, CDR2 YFSETQ. CDR3 protein: CASSRTGVSEQYF. CDR3 in DNA: TGCGCCAGCAGTAGGACAGGGGTCAGCGAGCAGTACTTC.

This chain joins TRBV30 and TRBJ1-1; D call uncertain. Between the trimmed V and J ends, which lost 3 bases and 3 bases, there was a span of 8 bases. The germline V gene encodes CDR1 GTSNPN and CDR2 SVGIG (reference sequence). The CDR3 extends over 12 amino acids. The CDR3 spells CAWRTRDTEAFF. The CDR3 region has the DNA TGTGCCTGGAGAACGAGGGACACTGAAGCTTTCTTT.

This clone was seen just once. The chain recombines TRBV4-1 with TRBJ1-4; D is perhaps TRBD1 (6 bases). The CDR3 is made up of 18 amino acids. Trimming stripped 1 base from V and 1 base from J, with 16 bases between. CDR1 and CDR2 (germline): MGHRA, YSYEKL. As DNA, the CDR3 is TGCGCCAGCAGCCAAGCGGGGGCAGGGGCTTTAACTAATGAAAAACTGTTTTTT. Translation gives CASSQAGAGALTNEKLFF.

This chain joins TRBV27 and TRBJ2-5; D possibly uses TRBD1 or TRBD2 (7 bases each). Germline assignment: CDR1 MNHEY and CDR2 SMNVEV (reference sequence). V dropped 3 bases and J dropped 6 bases, with 14 bases sitting between them. The CDR3 runs 14 residues. In DNA form, the CDR3 reads TGTGCCAGCAGTTTGGGAGGGGGCGTGAAGACCCAGTACTTC. Translation gives CASSLGGGVKTQYF.

As regards this clone: This CDR3 fails to terminate in the conserved phenylalanine or tryptophan, so it likely reflects a read error. The limits of the CDR3 on the DNA are not certain, so only TCRdb's listed CDR3 is given. V usage is TRBV7-2 and J usage is TRBJ1-2; no check of the table's D call, TRBD1, against the DNA was made. The germline CDR1 and CDR2 sequences are SGHTA and FQGNSA. The CDR3 length is 12 residues, termini included. CDR3 loop: CASSFSGTGLSS.

The J gene is TRBJ2-7, the V gene TRBV12-5, with 10 bases aligning to TRBD1. This CDR3 comprises 16 residues. V was clipped by 2 bases and J by 3 bases; unmatched bases: 7. CDR1 and CDR2 (germline): LGHNT, FRNRAP. CDR3 DNA sequence: TGTGCTAGTGGTTTGTTCGGACAGGGGGTGTACTACGAGCAGTACTTC. Protein: CASGLFGQGVYYEQYF.

This CDR3 reads CASSSFLTSGGADTQYF. The CDR3 DNA sequence: TGTGCCAGCAGCTCCTTCCTAACTAGCGGGGGTGCAGATACGCAGTATTTT. The chain couples TRBV5-4 to TRBJ2-3; TRBD2 matches 11 bases. The CDR3 is 17 amino acids. Germline assignment: CDR1 SGHNT and CDR2 YYREEE (reference sequence). Germline trimming cut 3 bases from V and 4 bases from J; bases unmatched to any gene: 10.

V gene TRBV6-1 combines with J gene TRBJ2-7, with TRBD1 as a possible D gene (6 bases). Trimming took 2 bases from V and 4 from J, leaving 12 bases between them. The CDR3 runs to 14 residues. Germline CDR1 MNHNS, CDR2 SASEGT. CDR3 DNA sequence: TGTGCCAGCAGTGAAACCCCTCAGGGGTACGAGCAGTACTTC. Amino acids: CASSETPQGYEQYF.

The chain recombines TRBV4-1 with TRBJ1-2, with D possibly being TRBD1 (5 bases). The CDR3 sequence is 13 residues long. The germline CDR1 and CDR2 sequences are MGHRA and YSYEKL. Trimming took off 0 bases at V and 13 bases at J, with 15 bases between the two ends. The CDR3 is CASSQDAIGVFTF. The CDR3 coding sequence is TGCGCCAGCAGCCAAGATGCGATAGGGGTATTCACCTTC.

This clone was observed a few times. The chain has TRBV19 and TRBJ1-6, with 7 bases that match TRBD1. This CDR3 has 16 amino acids. Trimming at V came to 5 bases and at J to 2 bases, leaving 6 bases not matched to a gene. Germline values: CDR1 LNHDA, CDR2 SQIVND (reference sequence). DNA for the CDR3: TGTGCCAGTAGTGGTACCGGGACAGCCTATAATTCACCCCTCCACTTT. Its translation is CASSGTGTAYNSPLHF. Based on the CDR3 plus reference TRBV19 and TRBJ1-6, the full variable domain is DGGITQSPKYLFRKEGQNVTLSCEQNLNHDAMYWYRQDPGQGLRLIYYSQIVNDFQKGDIAEGYSVSREKKESFPLTVTSAQKNPTAFYLCASSGTGTAYNSPLHFGNGTRLTVT.

This rearrangement joins TRBV28 to TRBJ1-6; D not certain. The CDR3 runs 16 residues. In germline, CDR1 is MDHEN, CDR2 SYDVKM. Trimming shortened V by 9 bases and J by 0 bases, and 15 bases separated the two germline ends. Here the CDR3 DNA reads TGTGCCAGTCTCCCTGCGGGGAGCTCCTATAATTCACCCCTCCACTTT. This gives the protein CASLPAGSSYNSPLHF.

The rearrangement uses TRBV18 and TRBJ1-1; TRBD1 matches at 8 bases. The germline V gene encodes CDR1 KGHSH and CDR2 LQKENI. After removal of 5 bases from V and 5 bases from J, the junction contained 7 bases not matched to a gene. The CDR3 covers 14 residues. The CDR3: CASSADRVETEAFF. The CDR3 DNA reads as TGTGCCAGCTCAGCGGACAGGGTGGAAACTGAAGCTTTCTTT.